This T cell receptor (beta chain) is drawn from a study of blood T cell repertoires in COVID-19. About the research overall: Sites across the United States, Italy and Spain contributed samples from acute and convalescent COVID-19. Sources were T cells, B-cell-depleted T cells, or PBMCs; the material itself was cDNA or gDNA.

Enrolled during active infection, Seattle patients were then followed longitudinally. In the original processing: Nucleated cell counts were estimated from reference gene primer amplification. Sequenced by immunoSEQ multiplex PCR; TCRdb stores in-frame clones only, minus some. V and J calls and clone size are as listed in that table; D and trimming were resolved from the DNA. The sample consists of hundreds of thousands of clones, approximately 86% of them appearing once. The J segment lost 0 bases and the V segment lost 9 bases, leaving 6 bases of the junction unmatched. The germline CDR1 and CDR2 sequences are KGHDR and SFDVKD. The CDR3 contains 17 residues.

Sequenced material: peripheral blood. The source is a woman in her 70s with COVID-19, enrolled during active disease. The chain carries TRBV24-1 and TRBJ2-3; TRBD2 agrees at 15 bases. The CDR3 here is CATARTSGGGSTDTQYF. The CDR3 DNA reads TGTGCCACCGCTCGGACTAGCGGGGGGGGTAGCACAGATACGCAGTATTTT.